This T cell receptor (beta chain) was sequenced in a study of T cell repertoires in cytomegalovirus infection. As for the study in general: TCR beta signatures that were public indicated CMV infection and matching HLA type.

General study points: The study found HLA-C-restricted CMV-specific TCR beta clonotypes dominating the ex vivo response. Cumulated frequencies of public TCR beta families served to identify carriers of CMV plus the relevant HLA.

TCRdb re-called the reads through MiXCR, storing one row per CDR3 protein. Here the sample spans 180,000 or so distinct CDR3 sequences, about a sixth being singletons. Regarding this clonotype: Its antigen remains unknown.

The CDR3 runs to 14 residues. V was pared by 0 bases and J by 7 bases, with 13 bases between. The receptor was isolated from a human donor in good health (CMV status not recorded). Some clones in this sample may be carry-over from other donors' samples. Sequencing was carried out using CD8+ T cells from PBMCs. The rearrangement links TRBV12-3 or TRBV12-4 to TRBJ2-7; possibly TRBD1 for D (5 bases). CDR3 region: CASSLATGRVEQYF. In DNA form, the CDR3 reads TGTGCCAGCAGTTTAGCCACCGGCAGGGTTGAGCAGTACTTC.